This T cell receptor (beta chain) was sequenced in a study of cytomegalovirus exposure and HLA in healthy donors (TCRdb year 2017). Regarding the complete study: According to an earlier analysis of around 600 of the donors, about 179 million T cells yielded some 120 million unique TCR beta sequences and about 300 Gb of sequence data. The study aimed to test whether cataloging public T cell receptors could reveal signatures of past pathogen exposure. HLA typing covered class I and class II loci at four-digit resolution. High-throughput TCR immunosequencing, statistical association of individual TCRs with disease status, and machine learning were combined to predict cytomegalovirus infection status. The study profiled the T cell repertoires of approximately 700 subjects by immunosequencing and related them to cytomegalovirus serostatus. Alongside the repertoire data, information on donor age, sex, ethnicity and CMV serostatus was compiled. On average, around 200,000 unique TCR beta nucleotide sequences were sequenced per donor among 300 to 500 genotyped donors of the cohort, with roughly 19% of those sequences being non-productive. The number of typed donors differed by locus: 629-630 for A, B, C, DRB1 and DQB1; 500 to 550 for DQA1; approximately 610 for DPA1; and 400 to 480 for DPB1. A later analysis re-analyzed previously published TCR beta repertoires from approximately 670 donors and added high-resolution HLA genotyping to study TCR occurrence patterns. Rather than using new phenotypic data, the later analysis identified candidate immune exposures from TCR beta sequences and from how often those sequences occurred across donors. An early release covering more than 500 HLA-typed donors comprised about 290 gigabases of sequencing data and approximately 85 million unique TCR sequences. In a later genetic analysis, genome-wide SNP genotypes for about three fifths of the roughly 670 donors were used, and that subset was treated as a discovery cohort. An earlier analysis of around 640 of the donors used high-throughput TCR beta sequencing to judge whether each TCR beta V gene segment behaved as functional or pseudogenic. Every discovery cohort repertoire had been produced on one sequencing platform. Because of strong linkage in the cohort, roughly five DR-DQ haplotypes were treated as single units for association and clustering. Of the approximately 400 genotyped donors, 80% to 90% were placed in the genetic ancestry cluster associated with self-reported Caucasian donors. Along with the approximately 700-subject first cohort, a separate validation cohort of about 110 different subjects was used.

Library generation was performed with the immunoSEQ multiplex PCR assay. For the multiplex PCR, a mixture combining 60 forward primers for TCR Vbeta segments and 13 reverse primers for TCR Jbeta segments was used. Amplification of the CDR3 region of rearranged TCR beta genes was performed with a multiplex PCR assay on genomic DNA. The Illumina HiSeq System was used to sequence the amplified TCR beta libraries as 87-base-pair reads. As for the original processing: In a later analysis, around 80 million unique TCR beta chains were counted across the 500 to 850 repertoires, and roughly 9.9 million of these chains were shared by at least two donors. To remove PCR and sequencing errors, raw reads were error-corrected and collapsed into unique sequences using a nearest-neighbor algorithm that merged closely related sequences. To assign V, D and J gene segments, CDR3 sequences were aligned to IMGT reference sequences. For a sequence to be retained, at least a six-nucleotide match to both a V gene segment and a J gene segment was required. A rearrangement counted as productive if the CDR3 had no stop codons and remained in frame with V and J, and every other rearrangement counted as non-productive. CDR3 was defined by IMGT convention, running from the second conserved V-encoded cysteine to the conserved J-encoded phenylalanine. Sequences without an unambiguous match to a single V gene segment were excluded from the earlier analysis of over 500 of the donors. An earlier analysis of a few hundred of the donors called V segments functional above 56.7% productive rearrangements and segregating when the between-donor standard deviation exceeded 5%. A statistical classification framework was built for diagnosing cytomegalovirus status from the catalog of TCR beta chain sequences. A later analysis assigned V and J genes by comparing TCR nucleotide sequences with IMGT/GENE-DB human TR gene sequences. The TCRdist pipeline was used in a later analysis to assign CDR3 sequences and most-parsimonious VDJ recombination scenarios. In a later analysis, each TCR beta chain was defined by its CDR3 amino acid sequence together with its V-gene family, and reads lacking a unique V-gene family were excluded. As a way to deal with suspected cross-contamination and a sequencing artifact, a later analysis dropped 592 nucleotide sequences that were highly shared and had low generation probability. A later analysis calculated a clonal expansion index for each public chain from normalized within-repertoire ranks of inferred template counts. Generation probabilities in a later analysis came from a VDJ recombination model fitted to out-of-frame rearrangements, and those results were checked against IGoR. In a later analysis, hypergeometric tests were used to score TCR-TCR, TCR-HLA and TCR-CMV co-occurrence, with a repertoire-size bias correction applied to TCR pairs. A later analysis estimated false discovery rates by permuting HLA or CMV assignments 20 times. In a later analysis, co-occurring TCRs were grouped using DBSCAN, with TCRdist sequence similarity added in when clustering inside HLA-allele-positive subsets. For co-occurrence clustering, repertoires with fewer than 30,000 or more than 120,000 public chains were excluded, along with a handful of repertoires with anomalous nucleotide sharing. TCRdb limited this immuneACCESS table to in-frame rearrangements with V and J called. A share of clones is missing; checked studies link under half to unresolved V genes, and the rest is unexplained. V, J and clone size reflect that table, while D and trimming were determined from the DNA. The sample includes fewer than 200,000 clones, with around four fifths observed a single time. Under 2% of the sample rests with the top ten.

In its sample, this clone was seen a few times. This clone's antigen is unknown. One base away there is no much larger clone; base qualities are not given. In total, 666 healthy bone marrow donors made up the cohort. At the time of sampling, all cohort members were nominally healthy, though unrecorded immune exposures were likely present. The donor was CMV seronegative and was included in the group of hundreds of seronegative cohort members. A peripheral blood sample was collected from each donor, and TCR beta sequencing was performed on peripheral blood mononuclear cells. Genomic DNA extraction from the blood cell samples was performed with the Qiagen DNeasy Blood Extraction Kit. The CDR3 starts with the cysteine, ends with the phenylalanine, and has 17 residues. Only the CDR3 region is kept as DNA, spanning 51 bases read in frame from base 1. Trimmed from V: 5 bases; trimmed from J: 1 base; junction bases lacking a gene match: 7. Via the germline V gene, CDR1 is SGHTA and CDR2 FQGTGA.

Study-level results and caveats: A further reported finding was that TCR beta sequences accurately predicted the HLA-A and HLA-B alleles for most subjects in the first cohort. A later genetic analysis reported fewer N-insertions in productive TCRs among donors in an Asian-associated ancestry cluster than the roughly 650-donor mean. Immune exposure information for the cohort was limited to CMV serostatus. Approximately 18 rarely observed V segments, including chromosome 9 orphons, were excluded from the earlier analysis of several hundred of the donors because counts were too low. The classifier was reported to diagnose cytomegalovirus status with high specificity and sensitivity in both the original and validation cohorts. Some IMGT-functional V segments, including TRBV6-2 and TRBV6-3, could not be distinguished by the 87-base-pair reads and were therefore excluded. A later analysis reported that several top co-occurrence clusters appeared linked to parvovirus B19, influenza, CMV and Epstein-Barr virus. Compared with equally common non-associated chains, HLA-associated TCR beta chains in a later analysis were more clonally expanded and had lower generation probabilities. HLA typing was unavailable for some donors at each locus, so association tests used only the typed subset. In a later analysis, the rate of TCR association differed among HLA loci, with DRB1 alleles having the most associated TCRs and HLA-C alleles having the fewest. Correlated functional status among segregating V segments might reflect linkage disequilibrium, but an unknown experimental factor could not be ruled out. In a later genetic analysis, a missense DCLRE1C variant was associated with V-gene and J-gene trimming of TCR beta chains, and the association was replicated in an independent cohort. A later analysis found that most CMV-associated TCR beta chains appeared HLA-restricted, with HLA associations seemingly driven largely by CMV exposure. A cluster of highly shared sequence variants was judged likely to represent a technical artifact of the sequencing pipeline. While some public TCRs were present in many individuals, most TCR sequences turned up only very rarely across donors. In the study, around 160 TCR beta chains were listed as associated with cytomegalovirus. According to the authors, the approach could potentially be generalized to other disease states and immunological phenotypes. A few of the identified cytomegalovirus-associated TCR beta chains were confirmed in vitro to be specific for cytomegalovirus antigens. The presence/absence analyses assumed that sequencing depth was roughly uniform across donors, and that assumption may not be true. Only TCR beta chains were sequenced in this cohort, and the absence of alpha or paired-chain data limited detectable features. When HLA alleles, especially DR and DQ, strongly co-occurred, attributing TCR associations to individual alleles was difficult. In an earlier analysis of approximately 600 of the donors, most TCR beta V segments were observed in productive rearrangements about 87% or about 30% of the time, broadly matching IMGT annotations. Specific HLA alleles were associated with 15,000 to 20,000 TCR beta sequences at a false discovery rate of 0.05 in a later analysis.

The sequence derives from a woman aged 18-29 years in good health and CMV-seronegative. The source material was PBMCs. The chain is assembled from TRBV7-3 and TRBJ2-2; 10 central bases correspond to TRBD2. The DNA sequence is as follows: TGTGCCAGCAGCCCCGCTTTAGCGGGAGGGAACACCGGGGAGCTGTTTTTT. The resulting protein is CASSPALAGGNTGELFF.